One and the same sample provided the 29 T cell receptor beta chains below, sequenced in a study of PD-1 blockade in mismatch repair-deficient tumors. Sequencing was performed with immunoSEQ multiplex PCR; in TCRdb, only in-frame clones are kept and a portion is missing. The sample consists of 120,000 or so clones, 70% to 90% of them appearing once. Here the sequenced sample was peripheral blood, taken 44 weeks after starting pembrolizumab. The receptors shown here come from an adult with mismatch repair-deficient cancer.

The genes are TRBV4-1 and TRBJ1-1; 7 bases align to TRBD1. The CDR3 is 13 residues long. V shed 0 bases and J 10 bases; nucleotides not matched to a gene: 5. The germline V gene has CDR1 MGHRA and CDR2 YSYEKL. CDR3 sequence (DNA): TGCGCCAGCAGCCAAGATTGGGACAGAGGAGCTTTCTTT. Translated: CASSQDWDRGAFF.

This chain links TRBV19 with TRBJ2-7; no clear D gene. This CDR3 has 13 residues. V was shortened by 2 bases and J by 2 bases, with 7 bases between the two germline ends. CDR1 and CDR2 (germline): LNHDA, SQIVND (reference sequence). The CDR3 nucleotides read TGTGCCAGTAGTATATCGGCAACCTACGAGCAGTACTTC. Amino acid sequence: CASSISATYEQYF.

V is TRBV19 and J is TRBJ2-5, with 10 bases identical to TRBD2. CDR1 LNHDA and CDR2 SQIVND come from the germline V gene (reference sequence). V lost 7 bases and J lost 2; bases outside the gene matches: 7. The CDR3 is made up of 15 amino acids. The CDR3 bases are TGTGCCAGTACTTTGACTAGCGGGCGTCAAGAGACCCAGTACTTC. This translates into CASTLTSGRQETQYF.

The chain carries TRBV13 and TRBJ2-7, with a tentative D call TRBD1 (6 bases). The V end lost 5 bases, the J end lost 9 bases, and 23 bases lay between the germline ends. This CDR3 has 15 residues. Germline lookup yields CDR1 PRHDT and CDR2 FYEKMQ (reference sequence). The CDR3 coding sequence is TGTGCCAGCAGCCAATTAAGGGGGTTAGCTGGTTTGCAGTACTTC. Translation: CASSQLRGLAGLQYF.

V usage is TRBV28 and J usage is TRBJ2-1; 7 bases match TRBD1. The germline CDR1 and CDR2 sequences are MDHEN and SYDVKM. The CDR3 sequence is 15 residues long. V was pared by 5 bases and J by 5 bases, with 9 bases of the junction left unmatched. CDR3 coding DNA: TGTGCCAGCAGTATACTACAGGGGTCGGACAATGAGCAGTTCTTC. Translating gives CASSILQGSDNEQFF.

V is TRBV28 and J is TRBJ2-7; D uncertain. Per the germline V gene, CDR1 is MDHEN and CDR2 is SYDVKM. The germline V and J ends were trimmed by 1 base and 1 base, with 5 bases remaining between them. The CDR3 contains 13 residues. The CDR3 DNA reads TGTGCCAGCAGTTTATATTCGTCCTACGAGCAGTACTTC. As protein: CASSLYSSYEQYF.

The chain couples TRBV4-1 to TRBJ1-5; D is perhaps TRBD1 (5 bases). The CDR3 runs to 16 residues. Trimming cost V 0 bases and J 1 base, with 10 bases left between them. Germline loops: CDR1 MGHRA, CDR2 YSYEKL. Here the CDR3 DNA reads TGCGCCAGCAGCCAAGACGAGGGACTAAGCAATCAGCCCCAGCATTTT. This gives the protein CASSQDEGLSNQPQHF.

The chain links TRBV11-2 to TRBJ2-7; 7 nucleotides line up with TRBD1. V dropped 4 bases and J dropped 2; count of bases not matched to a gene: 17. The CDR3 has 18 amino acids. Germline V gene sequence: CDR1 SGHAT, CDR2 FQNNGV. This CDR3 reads CASSSPLRQGRLAYEQYF. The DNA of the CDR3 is TGTGCCAGCAGCTCCCCTCTTAGACAGGGAAGACTTGCCTACGAGCAGTACTTC.

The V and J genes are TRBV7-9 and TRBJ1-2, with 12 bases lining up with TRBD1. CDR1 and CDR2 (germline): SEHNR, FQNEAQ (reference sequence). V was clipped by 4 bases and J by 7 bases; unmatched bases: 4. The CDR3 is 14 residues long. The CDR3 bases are TGTGCCAGCAGCTCACCGGGACAGGGGGCTGGCTACACCTTC. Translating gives CASSSPGQGAGYTF.

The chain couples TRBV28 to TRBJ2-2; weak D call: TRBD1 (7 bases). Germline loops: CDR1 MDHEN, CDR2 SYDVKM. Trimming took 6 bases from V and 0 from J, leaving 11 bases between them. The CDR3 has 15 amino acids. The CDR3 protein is CASSRGTANTGELFF. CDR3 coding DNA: TGTGCCAGCAGCCGGGGGACAGCGAACACCGGGGAGCTGTTTTTT.

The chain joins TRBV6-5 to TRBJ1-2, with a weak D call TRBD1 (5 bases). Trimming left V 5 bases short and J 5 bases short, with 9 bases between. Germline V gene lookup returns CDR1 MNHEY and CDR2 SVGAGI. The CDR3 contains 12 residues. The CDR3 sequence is CASSAQGYGYTF. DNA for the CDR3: TGTGCCAGCAGTGCCCAGGGTTATGGCTACACCTTC.

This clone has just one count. This CDR3 is CASSPLRTGQAIGELFF. CDR3 sequence (DNA): TGTGCCAGCAGCCCCCTCAGGACGGGACAAGCAATCGGGGAGCTGTTTTTT. The chain links TRBV27 to TRBJ2-2, with D possibly being TRBD1 (6 bases). V lost 6 bases and J 7 bases, leaving 24 bases between the germline ends. Per germline, CDR1 MNHEY and CDR2 SMNVEV (reference sequence). The CDR3 spans 17 residues.

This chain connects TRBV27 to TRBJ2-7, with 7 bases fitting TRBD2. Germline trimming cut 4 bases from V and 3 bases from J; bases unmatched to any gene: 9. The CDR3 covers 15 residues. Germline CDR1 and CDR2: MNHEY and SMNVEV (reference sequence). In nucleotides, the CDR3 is TGTGCCAGCAGTTCGCCGCCGAGCGGGATCTACGAGCAGTACTTC. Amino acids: CASSSPPSGIYEQYF.

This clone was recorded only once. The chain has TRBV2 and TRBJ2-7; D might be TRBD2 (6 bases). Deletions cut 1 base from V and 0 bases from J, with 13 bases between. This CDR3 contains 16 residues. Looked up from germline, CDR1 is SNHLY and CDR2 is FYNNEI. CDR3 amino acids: CASSEVGGRSSYEQYF. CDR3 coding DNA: TGTGCCAGCAGTGAAGTAGGAGGGAGGAGCTCCTACGAGCAGTACTTC.

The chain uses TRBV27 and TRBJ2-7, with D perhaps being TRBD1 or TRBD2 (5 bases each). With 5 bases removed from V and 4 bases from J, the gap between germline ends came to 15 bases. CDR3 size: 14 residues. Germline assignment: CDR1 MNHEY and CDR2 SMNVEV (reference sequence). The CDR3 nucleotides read TGTGCCAGCAGTATCTCCCGGGACGGTTACGAGCAGTACTTC. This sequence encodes CASSISRDGYEQYF.

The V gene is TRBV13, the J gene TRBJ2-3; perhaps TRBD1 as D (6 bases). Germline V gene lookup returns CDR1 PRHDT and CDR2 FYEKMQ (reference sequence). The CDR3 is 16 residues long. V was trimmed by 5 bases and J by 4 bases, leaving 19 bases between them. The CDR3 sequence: CASSQTGQKVSDTQYF. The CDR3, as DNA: TGTGCCAGCAGCCAGACCGGACAGAAGGTATCAGATACGCAGTATTTT. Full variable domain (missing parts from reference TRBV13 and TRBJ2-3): AAGVIQSPRHLIKEKRETATLKCYPIPRHDTVYWYQQGPGQDPQFLISFYEKMQSDKGSIPDRFSAQQFSDYHSELNMSSLELGDSALYFCASSQTGQKVSDTQYFGPGTRLTVL.

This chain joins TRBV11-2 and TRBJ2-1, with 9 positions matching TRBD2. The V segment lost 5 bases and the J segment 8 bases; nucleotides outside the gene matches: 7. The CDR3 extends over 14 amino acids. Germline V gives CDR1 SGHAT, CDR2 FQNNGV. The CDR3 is CASSLLVAGDEQFF. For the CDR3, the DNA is TGTGCCAGCAGCCTACTAGTAGCGGGAGATGAGCAGTTCTTC.

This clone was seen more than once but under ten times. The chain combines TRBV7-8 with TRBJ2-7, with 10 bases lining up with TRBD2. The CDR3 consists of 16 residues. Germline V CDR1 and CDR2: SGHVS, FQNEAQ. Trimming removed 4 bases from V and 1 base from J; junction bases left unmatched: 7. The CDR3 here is CASSSQGLAASYEQYF. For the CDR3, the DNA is TGTGCCAGCAGCTCTCAAGGACTAGCGGCATCCTACGAGCAGTACTTC.

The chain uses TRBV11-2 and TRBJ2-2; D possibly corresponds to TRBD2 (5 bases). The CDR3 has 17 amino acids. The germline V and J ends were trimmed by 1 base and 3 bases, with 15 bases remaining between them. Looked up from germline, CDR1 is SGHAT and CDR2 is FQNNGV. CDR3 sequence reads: CASSLVPSTIHTGELFF. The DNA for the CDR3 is TGTGCCAGCAGCTTAGTCCCCTCGACTATTCACACCGGGGAGCTGTTTTTT. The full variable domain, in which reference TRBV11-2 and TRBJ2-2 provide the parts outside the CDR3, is EAGVAQSPRYKIIEKRQSVAFWCNPISGHATLYWYQQILGQGPKLLIQFQNNGVVDDSQLPKDRFSAERLKGVDSTLKIQPAKLEDSAVYLCASSLVPSTIHTGELFFGEGSRLTVL.

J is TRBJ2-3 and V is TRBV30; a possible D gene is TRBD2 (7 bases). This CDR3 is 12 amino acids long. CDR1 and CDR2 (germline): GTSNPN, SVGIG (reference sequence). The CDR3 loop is CAWEGGTDTQYF. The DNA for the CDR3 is TGTGCATGGGAGGGGGGCACAGATACGCAGTATTTT.

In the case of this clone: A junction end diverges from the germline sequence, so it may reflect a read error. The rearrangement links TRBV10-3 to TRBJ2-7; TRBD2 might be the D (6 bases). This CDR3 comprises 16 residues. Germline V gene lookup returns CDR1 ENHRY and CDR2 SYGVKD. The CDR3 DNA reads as TGTGCCAGCAGTGAAAGTTCGGGGCGGGGTCCCTACGAGCAGTACTTC. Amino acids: CASSESSGRGPYEQYF.

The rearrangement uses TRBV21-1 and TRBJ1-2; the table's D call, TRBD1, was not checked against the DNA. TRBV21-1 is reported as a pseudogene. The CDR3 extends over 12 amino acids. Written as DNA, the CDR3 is TGTGCCAGCAGCAAAACAGGGGGAGGCTACACCTTC. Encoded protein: CASSKTGGGYTF.

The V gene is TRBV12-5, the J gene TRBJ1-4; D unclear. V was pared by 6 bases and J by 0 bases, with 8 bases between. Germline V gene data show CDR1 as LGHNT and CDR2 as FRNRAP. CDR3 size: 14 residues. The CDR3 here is CASGPAATNEKLFF. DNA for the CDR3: TGTGCTAGTGGCCCCGCAGCAACTAATGAAAAACTGTTTTTT.

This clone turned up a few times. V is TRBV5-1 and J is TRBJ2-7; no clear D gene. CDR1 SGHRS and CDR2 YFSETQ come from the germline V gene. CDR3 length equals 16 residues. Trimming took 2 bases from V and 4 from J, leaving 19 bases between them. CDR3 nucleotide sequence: TGCGCCAGCAGCTTATCTTCGGCCGCGAGTCCTTACGAGCAGTACTTC. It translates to CASSLSSAASPYEQYF.

The CDR3 loop reads CASSPLKGAGEQFF. In nucleotides, the CDR3 is TGTGCCAGTAGCCCTCTCAAGGGGGCCGGTGAGCAGTTCTTC. The gene calls are TRBV19 and TRBJ2-1; 7 positions agree with TRBD1. The germline V gene encodes CDR1 LNHDA and CDR2 SQIVND (reference sequence). The junction had 11 bases not matched to a gene; V was cut back by 6 bases and J by 9 bases. This CDR3 region has 14 residues.

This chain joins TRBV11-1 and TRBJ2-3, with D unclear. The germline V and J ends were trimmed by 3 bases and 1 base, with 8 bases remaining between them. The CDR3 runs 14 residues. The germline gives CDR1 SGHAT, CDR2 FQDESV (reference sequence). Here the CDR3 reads CASSFRPGTDTQYF. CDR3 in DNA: TGTGCCAGCAGCTTTCGCCCGGGCACAGATACGCAGTATTTT.

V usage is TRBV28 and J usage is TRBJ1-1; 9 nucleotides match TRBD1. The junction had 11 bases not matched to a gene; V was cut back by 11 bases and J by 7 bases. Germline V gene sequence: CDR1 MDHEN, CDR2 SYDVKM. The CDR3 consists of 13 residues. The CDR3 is CAVCLTGGLEAFF. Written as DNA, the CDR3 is TGTGCCGTCTGCTTGACAGGGGGTCTTGAAGCTTTCTTT. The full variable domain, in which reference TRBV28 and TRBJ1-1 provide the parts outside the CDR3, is DVKVTQSSRYLVKRTGEKVFLECVQDMDHENMFWYRQDPGLGLRLIYFSYDVKMKEKGDIPEGYSVSREKKERFSLILESASTNQTSMYLCAVCLTGGLEAFFGQGTRLTVV.

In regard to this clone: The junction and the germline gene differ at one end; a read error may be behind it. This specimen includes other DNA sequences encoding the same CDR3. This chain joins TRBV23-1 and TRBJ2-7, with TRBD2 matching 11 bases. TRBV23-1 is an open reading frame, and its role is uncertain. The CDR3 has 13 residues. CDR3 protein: CASSHRLAGEQYF. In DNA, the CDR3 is TGCGCCAGTAGTCATCGACTAGCGGGGGAGCAGTACTTC.

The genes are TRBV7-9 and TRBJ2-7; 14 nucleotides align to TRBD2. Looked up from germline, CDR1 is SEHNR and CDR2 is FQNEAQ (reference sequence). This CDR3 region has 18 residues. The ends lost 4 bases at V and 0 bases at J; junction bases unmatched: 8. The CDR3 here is CASSSTGTSGRPSYEQYF. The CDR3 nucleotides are TGTGCCAGCAGCTCAACCGGGACTAGCGGGAGACCCTCCTACGAGCAGTACTTC.